This entry features one TCR beta chain sequence. The antigen remains unidentified. Approximately 100,000 TCR templates per sample were sequenced. Libraries were prepared by immunoSEQ multiplex PCR; TCRdb keeps only in-frame clonotypes and omits some of them. Seen here are tens of thousands of clones, over 85% observed once, and the top ten hold under 8.5%. The entry originates in a study of siplizumab effects on memory and regulatory T cells. The study's findings and limits: Treg origin accounted for an average of around 69% of mappable alloreactive CD4+ clones with siplizumab and over 25% in controls. Suppressive capability of dividing Tregs from siplizumab cultures went unverified.

The clonotype was recovered from a human donor in good health. The source material was CD8+ T cells sorted from blood.

The CDR3 here is CASSLVMYEQFF. CDR3 coding DNA: TGTGCCAGCAGCTTAGTTATGTATGAGCAGTTCTTC. The chain combines TRBV7-9 with TRBJ2-1; the D is unclear. The CDR3 runs to 12 residues. Germline values: CDR1 SEHNR, CDR2 FQNEAQ (reference sequence). Deletions cut 1 base from V and 8 bases from J, with 6 bases between.